This T cell receptor beta chain was found in a study of a mutant IDH1 vaccine in newly diagnosed glioma. On the study more broadly: Vaccines were first given 4-6 weeks after radiotherapy alone, or with temozolomide cycles. Standard pretreatment was either radiotherapy, temozolomide, or, for most, radiochemotherapy with temozolomide. Treated patients were roughly 60% male, approximately 38% female, mean age 40.4 years.

As for time point: week 11, during vaccination. The vaccine gave 300 ug of a 20-mer mutant IDH1 peptide subcutaneously per dose. The CDR3 consists of 15 residues. J gave up 7 bases and V 5 bases, and 12 bases lay outside the gene matches. The germline V gene encodes CDR1 SGHTA and CDR2 FQGNSA. Here immunoSEQ multiplex PCR was the method, and the copy in TCRdb shows in-frame clones only, minus some. The repertoire has about 130,000 clones, just under 80% of them found once; the top ten carry 5.5%. Regarding this clone: As yet, its antigen is unknown.

Here the sequenced sample was PBMCs, taken from a glioma patient whose treatment included an IDH1 peptide vaccine. The rearrangement uses TRBV7-2 and TRBJ1-1, with 8 bases identical to TRBD1. The sequence derives from a man aged 35-49 years with glioma. Written as DNA, the CDR3 is TGTGCCAGCAGCCAAATACAGGGGGGGTTTGGTGAAGCTTTCTTT. Encoded protein: CASSQIQGGFGEAFF.